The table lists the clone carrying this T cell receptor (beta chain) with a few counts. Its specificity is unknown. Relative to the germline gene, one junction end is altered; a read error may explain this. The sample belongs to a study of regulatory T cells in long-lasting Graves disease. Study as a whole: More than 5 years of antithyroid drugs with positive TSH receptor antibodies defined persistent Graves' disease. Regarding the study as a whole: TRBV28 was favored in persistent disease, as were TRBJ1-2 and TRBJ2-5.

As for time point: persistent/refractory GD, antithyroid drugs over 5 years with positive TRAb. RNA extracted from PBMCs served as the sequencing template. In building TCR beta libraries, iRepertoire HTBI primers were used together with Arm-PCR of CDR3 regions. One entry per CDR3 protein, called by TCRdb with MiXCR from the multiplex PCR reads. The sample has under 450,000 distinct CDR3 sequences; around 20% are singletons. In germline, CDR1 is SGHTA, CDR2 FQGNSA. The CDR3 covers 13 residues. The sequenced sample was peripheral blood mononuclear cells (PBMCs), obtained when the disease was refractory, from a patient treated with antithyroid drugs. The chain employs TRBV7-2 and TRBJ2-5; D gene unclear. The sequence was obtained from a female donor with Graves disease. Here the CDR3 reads CAGSLRQATTQYF. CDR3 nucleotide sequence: TGTGCCGGCAGCTTAAGGCAGGCTACGACCCAGTACTTC. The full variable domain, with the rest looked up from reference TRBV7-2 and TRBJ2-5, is GAGVSQSPSNKVTEKGKDVELRCDPISGHTALYWYRQSLGQGLEFLIYFQGNSAPDKSGLPSDRFSAERTGGSVSTLTIQRTQQEDSAVYLCAGSLRQATTQYFGPGTRLLVL.